Given below is one T cell receptor beta chain in context. Its antigen is unknown. Base qualities were left out, and no much larger clone turns up one base away. Library method: the immunoSEQ multiplex PCR assay. TCRdb re-hosts the immuneACCESS table, in-frame sequences only. Its copies lack some clones; in the studies checked, an unresolved V gene accounts for under half of them, and the cause for the rest is not known. The sample includes about 120,000 clones, with 75% to 95% observed a single time. The ten most abundant clones make up about 2.5% of the sample. V ends up 6 bases short and J 6 bases short, with an unmatched junction base count of 7. The CDR3 covers 14 residues, taking in both the cysteine and the phenylalanine. The read is trimmed to its CDR3 DNA, 42 bases read in frame from base 1. Taken from the germline V gene, the CDR1 and CDR2 loops are KGHSH and LQKENI. This sample is part of a study of control samples from healthy donors and cancer patients (dated by TCRdb to the early 2020s).

The chain was built from TRBV18 and TRBJ2-2; 7 bases in between match TRBD1. Sequencing used blood. The receptor's source is a man aged 40-49 years in good health. The CDR3 corresponds to CASSRDRAAGELFF. The nucleotide sequence reads as follows: TGTGCCAGCTCGCGTGACAGGGCGGCCGGGGAGCTGTTTTTT. Outside the CDR3, residues come from the reference TRBV18 and TRBJ2-2 proteins, so the full variable domain is: NAGVMQNPRHLVRRRGQEARLRCSPMKGHSHVYWYRQLPEEGLKFMVYLQKENIIDESGMPKERFSAEFPKEGPSILRIQQVVRGDSAAYFCASSRDRAAGELFFGEGSRLTVL.